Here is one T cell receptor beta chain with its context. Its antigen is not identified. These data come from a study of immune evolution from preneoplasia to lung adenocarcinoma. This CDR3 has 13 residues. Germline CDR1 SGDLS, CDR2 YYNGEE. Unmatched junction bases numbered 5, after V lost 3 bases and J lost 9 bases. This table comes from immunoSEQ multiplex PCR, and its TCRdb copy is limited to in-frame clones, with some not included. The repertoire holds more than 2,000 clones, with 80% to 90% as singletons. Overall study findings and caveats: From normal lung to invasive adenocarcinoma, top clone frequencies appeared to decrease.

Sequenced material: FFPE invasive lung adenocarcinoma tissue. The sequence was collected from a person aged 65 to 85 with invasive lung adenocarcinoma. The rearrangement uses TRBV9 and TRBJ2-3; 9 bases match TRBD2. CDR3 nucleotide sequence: TGTGCCAGCAGCGACTTAGCGGGAGCAACGCAGTATTTT. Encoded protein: CASSDLAGATQYF.